The 19 T cell receptor beta chains presented below share a single source sample, sequenced in a study of Ad26.COV2.S vaccination and SARS-CoV-2 variants. Using immunoSEQ multiplex PCR, the repertoire was profiled, and TCRdb retains in-frame clones only, with some absent. The sample consists of more than 300,000 clones, about 89% of them appearing once. Treatment given: around 19 received Ad26.COV2.S at low or high dose, single or two shots; about 5 received placebo; per-sample allocation not given. All samples were drawn on day 63, counting from the first vaccine or placebo injection. Sample: peripheral blood, taken in a trial of Ad26.COV2.S vaccine versus placebo. These receptors were obtained from a person between 18 and 59 years old who received the Ad26.COV2.S COVID-19 vaccine or a placebo.

The V call is TRBV19, the J call TRBJ1-6; D is ambiguous. CDR3 length equals 15 residues. V was cut by 3 bases and J by 10 bases, with 16 bases left in between. CDR1 is LNHDA and CDR2 is SQIVND in the germline V gene (reference sequence). CDR3 residues: CASSIGGQIESPLHF. The CDR3 DNA is TGTGCCAGTAGTATTGGCGGGCAAATAGAATCACCCCTCCACTTT.

This sequence joins TRBV19 and TRBJ2-1, with D possibly matching TRBD2 (6 bases). Germline V lookup: CDR1 LNHDA, CDR2 SQIVND (reference sequence). CDR3 length: 15 residues. Trimming removed 3 bases at V and 6 bases at J, with 15 bases between. The CDR3 DNA is TGTGCCAGTAGTATTTTGGCGGGGAGATCCAATGAGCAGTTCTTC. Protein sequence: CASSILAGRSNEQFF.

The chain joins TRBV6-5 to TRBJ1-2, with D hard to call. Germline lookup yields CDR1 MNHEY and CDR2 SVGAGI. This CDR3 contains 14 residues. V was trimmed by 0 bases and J by 3 bases, leaving 8 bases between them. The CDR3 loop reads CASSYSMGYYGYTF. CDR3 coding DNA: TGTGCCAGCAGTTACTCGATGGGATACTATGGCTACACCTTC.

The CDR3 loop reads CASSSQGDQPQHF. DNA for the CDR3: TGTGCCAGCAGCTCACAGGGAGATCAGCCCCAGCATTTT. This chain uses TRBV7-9 with TRBJ1-5, with D possibly TRBD1 on 6 matching bases. V was cut by 4 bases and J by 5 bases, with 9 bases left in between. The germline V gene has CDR1 SEHNR and CDR2 FQNEAQ (reference sequence). This CDR3 region has 13 residues.

This chain uses TRBV28 with TRBJ2-7; D is unclear. Trimming left V 6 bases short and J 2 bases short, with 11 bases between. Germline lookup yields CDR1 MDHEN and CDR2 SYDVKM. This CDR3 has 13 residues. The CDR3 nucleotides are TGTGCCAGCAGATTAGGAAACACCTACGAGCAGTACTTC. Translation: CASRLGNTYEQYF.

The chain employs TRBV28 and TRBJ2-4; D remains ambiguous. This CDR3 contains 12 residues. Germline V gives CDR1 MDHEN, CDR2 SYDVKM. The V end lost 3 bases, the J end lost 12 bases, and 12 bases lay between the germline ends. For the CDR3, the DNA is TGTGCCAGCAGTTTTGGTTTGGTGGGTCAGTACTTC. It encodes CASSFGLVGQYF. Drawing the rest from reference TRBV28 and TRBJ2-4, the complete variable domain is DVKVTQSSRYLVKRTGEKVFLECVQDMDHENMFWYRQDPGLGLRLIYFSYDVKMKEKGDIPEGYSVSREKKERFSLILESASTNQTSMYLCASSFGLVGQYFGAGTRLSVL.

V gene TRBV6-2 or TRBV6-3 combines with J gene TRBJ1-1; no firm D call. This CDR3 spans 14 amino acids. Per germline, CDR1 MNHEY and CDR2 SVGEGT. V shed 4 bases and J shed 1 base, with 10 bases lying between them. CDR3 in amino acids: CASSFGRWNTEAFF. DNA for the CDR3: TGTGCCAGCAGTTTTGGACGGTGGAACACTGAAGCTTTCTTT.

The V call is TRBV7-9, the J call TRBJ2-5, with 8 bases fitting TRBD1. In germline, CDR1 is SEHNR, CDR2 FQNEAQ (reference sequence). The CDR3 sequence is 15 residues long. The ends lost 2 bases at V and 4 bases at J; junction bases unmatched: 6. CDR3: CASSLRDRGGETQYF. DNA for the CDR3: TGTGCCAGCAGCTTACGCGACAGGGGAGGAGAGACCCAGTACTTC.

The V and J genes are TRBV5-1 and TRBJ2-7; TRBD1 agrees at 8 bases. Losses at the gene ends were 2 bases for V and 5 bases for J; bases not matched to a gene: 9. Germline values: CDR1 SGHRS, CDR2 YFSETQ. This CDR3 is built from 15 residues. The CDR3 region has the DNA TGCGCCAGCAGCTTATTGGTGGGGACAGGAGACGAGCAGTACTTC. Residues: CASSLLVGTGDEQYF.

On this clone: Distinct nucleotide sequences in the sample also encode this CDR3. This chain links TRBV18 with TRBJ1-1; D possibly corresponds to TRBD1 (6 bases). Trimming took off 3 bases at V and 7 bases at J, with 9 bases between the two ends. The CDR3 length is 12 residues. Germline V gene data show CDR1 as KGHSH and CDR2 as LQKENI. As DNA, the CDR3 is TGTGCCAGCTCACCCGACAGGAGTGAAGCTTTCTTT. This codes for CASSPDRSEAFF.

V and J are TRBV27 and TRBJ1-5; D is unresolved. CDR3 length: 16 residues. Germline V gives CDR1 MNHEY, CDR2 SMNVEV (reference sequence). Trimming left V 3 bases short and J 1 base short, with 13 bases between. The CDR3 nucleotides read TGTGCCAGCAGTTTGAGTGGCCTTTTCAGCAATCAGCCCCAGCATTTT. Its protein product is CASSLSGLFSNQPQHF.

The chain couples TRBV28 to TRBJ2-7, with 7 bases fitting TRBD1. Trimming removed 8 bases from V and 7 bases from J; junction bases left unmatched: 11. Germline-derived CDR1 and CDR2 are MDHEN and SYDVKM. CDR3 length: 13 amino acids. CDR3 DNA: TGTGCCAGCCGGACAGGCCTTCCTACGGAGCAGTACTTC. It encodes CASRTGLPTEQYF.

This clone was detected ten times or more. The chain carries TRBV27 and TRBJ1-2, with TRBD1 identical over 12 bases. Germline V gene lookup returns CDR1 MNHEY and CDR2 SMNVEV (reference sequence). The junction had 1 base not matched to a gene; V was cut back by 0 bases and J by 2 bases. The CDR3 runs 16 residues. The CDR3 sequence is CASSLSGTGGNYGYTF. The DNA for the CDR3 is TGTGCCAGCAGTTTATCCGGGACAGGGGGCAACTATGGCTACACCTTC.

The chain couples TRBV4-1 to TRBJ1-1, with D perhaps TRBD1 (5 bases). Trimming removed 3 bases at V and 5 bases at J, with 13 bases between. CDR1 and CDR2 from the germline V gene are MGHRA and YSYEKL. The CDR3 consists of 14 residues. The CDR3 nucleotides are TGCGCCAGCAGCCAGTATGCGGGGGAGACTGAAGCTTTCTTT. It encodes CASSQYAGETEAFF.

The chain recombines TRBV6-5 with TRBJ1-1, with TRBD1 as a possible D gene (6 bases). The CDR3 sequence is 14 residues long. Trimming removed 5 bases at V and 4 bases at J, with 14 bases between. The germline CDR1 and CDR2 sequences are MNHEY and SVGAGI. The CDR3 reads CASSNKGGGTEAFF. The CDR3, as DNA: TGTGCCAGCAGTAACAAAGGGGGTGGCACTGAAGCTTTCTTT.

This clone was seen once. J is TRBJ1-2 and V is TRBV5-6; TRBD1 matches at 10 bases. J was trimmed by 4 bases and V by 5 bases; bases with no gene match: 5. This CDR3 has 14 amino acids. The germline CDR1 and CDR2 sequences are SGHDT and YYEEEE. CDR3 sequence: CASRWTGGGYGYTF. The CDR3 DNA reads as TGTGCCAGCAGATGGACAGGGGGAGGCTATGGCTACACCTTC. Full variable domain (outside the CDR3, taken from reference TRBV5-6 and TRBJ1-2): DAGVTQSPTHLIKTRGQQVTLRCSPKSGHDTVSWYQQALGQGPQFIFQYYEEEERQRGNFPDRFSGHQFPNYSSELNVNALLLGDSALYLCASRWTGGGYGYTFGSGTRLTVV.

The gene calls are TRBV3-1 (or the pseudogene TRBV3-2) and TRBJ2-1; D not certain. This CDR3 has 15 amino acids. Germline V lookup: CDR1 LGHDT, CDR2 YNNKEL (reference sequence). V lost 2 bases to trimming and J lost 6 bases, with 14 bases between them. The CDR3 loop reads CASSQIARSVNEQFF. In DNA, the CDR3 is TGTGCCAGCAGCCAAATTGCTAGGTCAGTCAATGAGCAGTTCTTC.

This sequence joins TRBV12-3 or TRBV12-4 and TRBJ2-1, with D perhaps matching TRBD2 (7 bases). This CDR3 has 12 amino acids. The V gene lost 7 bases and the J gene lost 8 bases, with 12 bases spanning the gap. The CDR3 loop reads CASNSGGHEQFF. The CDR3 DNA reads TGTGCCAGCAATTCGGGGGGCCATGAGCAGTTCTTC.

This clone has just a few counts. The CDR3 DNA reads TGTGCCAGCAGTTTAAAGAGACAGGGGGGAACCGTAAACATTCAGTACTTC. Its translation: CASSLKRQGGTVNIQYF. The V and J genes are TRBV28 and TRBJ2-4, with 9 bases aligning to TRBD1. V was pared by 2 bases and J by 6 bases, with 11 bases of the junction left unmatched. The CDR3 is 17 amino acids. Germline V CDR1 and CDR2: MDHEN, SYDVKM. Using reference TRBV28 and TRBJ2-4 for the parts outside the CDR3, the full variable domain is DVKVTQSSRYLVKRTGEKVFLECVQDMDHENMFWYRQDPGLGLRLIYFSYDVKMKEKGDIPEGYSVSREKKERFSLILESASTNQTSMYLCASSLKRQGGTVNIQYFGAGTRLSVL.